The sequence of this T cell receptor beta chain was determined in a study of blood T cell repertoires in COVID-19. At the level of the study: The cDNA or gDNA used as material had been derived from T cells, B-cell-depleted T cells, or PBMCs.

The authors' processing: Amplification of reference gene primers was used by the study to estimate nucleated cell counts. Profiled with immunoSEQ multiplex PCR; TCRdb holds only in-frame clones, not every one. The V and J calls and clone size come from that table; D and trimming were worked out from the DNA. Counted here are over 60,000 clones, roughly 90% occurring once; the ten biggest clones make up roughly 2.7%. This TCR derives from a man in his 70s with active or convalescent COVID-19. Sequenced: peripheral blood.

The CDR3 bases are TGTGCCAGCAGCGTAGAATTGAGGCGGGAGGGGGCCGGGGAGCTGTTTTTT. It codes for CASSVELRREGAGELFF. The rearrangement uses TRBV9 and TRBJ2-2, with 9 bases fitting TRBD2. The CDR3 runs to 17 residues. V lost 0 bases and J lost 6; bases outside the gene matches: 9. Germline lookup yields CDR1 SGDLS and CDR2 YYNGEE.